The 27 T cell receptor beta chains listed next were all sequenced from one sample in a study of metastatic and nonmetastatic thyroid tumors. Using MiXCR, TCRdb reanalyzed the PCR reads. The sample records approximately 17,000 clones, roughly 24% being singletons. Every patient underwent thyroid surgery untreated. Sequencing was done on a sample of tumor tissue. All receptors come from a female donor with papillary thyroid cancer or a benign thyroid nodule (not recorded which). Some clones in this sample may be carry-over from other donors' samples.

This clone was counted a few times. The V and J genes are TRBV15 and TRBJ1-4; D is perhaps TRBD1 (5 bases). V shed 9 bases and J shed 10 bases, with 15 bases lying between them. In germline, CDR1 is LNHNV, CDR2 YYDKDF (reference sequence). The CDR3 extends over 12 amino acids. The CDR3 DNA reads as TGTGCCACGGGACCCCTTGGAGGAAAACTGTTTTTT. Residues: CATGPLGGKLFF.

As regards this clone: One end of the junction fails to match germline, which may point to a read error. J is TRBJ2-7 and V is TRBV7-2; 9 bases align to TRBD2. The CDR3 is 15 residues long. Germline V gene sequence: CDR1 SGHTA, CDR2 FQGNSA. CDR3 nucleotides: TGTGCCAGCAGCTTCAGCGGGGGGAGCTCCTACGATCAGTACTTC. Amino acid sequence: CASSFSGGSSYDQYF.

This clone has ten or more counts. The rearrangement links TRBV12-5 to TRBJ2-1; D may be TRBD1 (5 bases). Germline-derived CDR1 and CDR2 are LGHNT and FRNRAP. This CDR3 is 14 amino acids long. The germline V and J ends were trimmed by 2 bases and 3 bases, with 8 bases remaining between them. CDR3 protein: CASGLSQGYNEQFF. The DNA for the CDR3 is TGTGCTAGTGGTTTGAGTCAGGGCTACAATGAGCAGTTCTTC.

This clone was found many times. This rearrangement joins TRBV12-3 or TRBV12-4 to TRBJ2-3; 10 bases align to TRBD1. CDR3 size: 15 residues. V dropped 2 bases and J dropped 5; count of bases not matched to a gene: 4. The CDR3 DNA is TGTGCCAGCAGTTTAACCGGACAGGGGGTAGATACGCAGTATTTT. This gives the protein CASSLTGQGVDTQYF.

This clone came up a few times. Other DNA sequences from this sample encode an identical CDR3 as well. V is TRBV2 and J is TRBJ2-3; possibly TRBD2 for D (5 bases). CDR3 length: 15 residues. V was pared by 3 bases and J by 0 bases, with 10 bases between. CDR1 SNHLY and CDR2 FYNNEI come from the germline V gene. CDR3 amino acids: CASSETGSSTDTQYF. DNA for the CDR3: TGTGCCAGCAGTGAGACGGGGTCTAGCACAGATACGCAGTATTTT.

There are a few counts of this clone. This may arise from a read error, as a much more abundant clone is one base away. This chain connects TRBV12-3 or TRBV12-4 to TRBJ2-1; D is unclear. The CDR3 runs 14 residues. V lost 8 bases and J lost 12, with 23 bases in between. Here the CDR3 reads CASGPGAPYSGQFF. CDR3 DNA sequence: TGTGCCAGCGGTCCGGGCGCCCCGTACAGTGGGCAGTTCTTC.

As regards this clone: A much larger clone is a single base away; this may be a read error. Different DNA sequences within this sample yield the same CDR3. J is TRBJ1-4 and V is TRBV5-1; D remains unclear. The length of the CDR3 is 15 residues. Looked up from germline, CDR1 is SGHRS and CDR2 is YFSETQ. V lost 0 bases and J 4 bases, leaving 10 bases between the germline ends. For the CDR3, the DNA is TGCGCCAGCAGCTTGGCCGGTACGGTTAATGAAAAACTGTTTTTT. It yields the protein CASSLAGTVNEKLFF.

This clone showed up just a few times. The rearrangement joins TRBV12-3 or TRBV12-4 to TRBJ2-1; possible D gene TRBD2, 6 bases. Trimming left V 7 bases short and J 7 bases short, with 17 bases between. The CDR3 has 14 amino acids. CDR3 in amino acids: CASIPRWGENEQFF. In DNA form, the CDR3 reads TGTGCCAGCATCCCCCGGTGGGGGGAGAATGAGCAGTTCTTC.

The CDR3, as DNA: TGTGCCACCAGTGATTGGGGACTAGCGGCGTCTGGAACCTACAATGAGCAGTTCTTC. Translated: CATSDWGLAASGTYNEQFF. The chain recombines TRBV24-1 with TRBJ2-1; 11 bases match TRBD2. CDR3 length equals 19 residues. V gave up 2 bases and J gave up 2 bases; unmatched junction bases: 10. Germline V gives CDR1 KGHDR, CDR2 SFDVKD.

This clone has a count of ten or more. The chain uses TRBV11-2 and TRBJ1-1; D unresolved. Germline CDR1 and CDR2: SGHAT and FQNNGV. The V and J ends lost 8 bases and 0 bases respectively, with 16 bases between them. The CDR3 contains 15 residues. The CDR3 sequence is CASHEVWRMNTEAFF. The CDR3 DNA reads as TGTGCCAGCCACGAGGTGTGGCGGATGAACACTGAAGCTTTCTTT.

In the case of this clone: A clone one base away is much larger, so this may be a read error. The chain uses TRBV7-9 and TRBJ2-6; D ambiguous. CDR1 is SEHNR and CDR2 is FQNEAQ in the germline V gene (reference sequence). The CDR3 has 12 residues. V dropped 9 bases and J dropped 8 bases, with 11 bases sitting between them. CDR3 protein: CASHSRSNVLTF. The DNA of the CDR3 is TGTGCCAGTCACTCTAGGTCCAACGTCCTGACTTTC.

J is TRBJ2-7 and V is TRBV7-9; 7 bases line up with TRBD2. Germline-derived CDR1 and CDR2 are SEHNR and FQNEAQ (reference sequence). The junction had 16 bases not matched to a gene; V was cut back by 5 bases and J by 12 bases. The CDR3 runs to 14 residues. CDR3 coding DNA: TGTGCCAGCAGCCAAGATGTGGGAGGGCTTTCTCTGTACTTC. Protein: CASSQDVGGLSLYF.

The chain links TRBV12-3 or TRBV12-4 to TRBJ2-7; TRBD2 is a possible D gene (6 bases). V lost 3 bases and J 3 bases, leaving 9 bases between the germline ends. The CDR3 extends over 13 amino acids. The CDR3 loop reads CASSFGGLYEQYF. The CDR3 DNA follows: TGTGCCAGCAGTTTCGGGGGACTCTACGAGCAGTACTTC.

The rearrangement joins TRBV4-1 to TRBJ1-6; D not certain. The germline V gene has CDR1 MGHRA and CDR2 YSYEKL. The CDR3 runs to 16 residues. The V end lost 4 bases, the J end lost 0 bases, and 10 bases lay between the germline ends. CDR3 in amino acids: CASSLTQSSYNSPLHF. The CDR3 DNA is TGCGCCAGCAGCCTCACTCAGAGCTCCTATAATTCACCCCTCCACTTT.

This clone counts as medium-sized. CDR3 sequence (DNA): TGTGCTAGCAAAGGGGGAGCCAAAAACATTCAGTACTTC. Translated: CASKGGAKNIQYF. The J gene is TRBJ2-4, the V gene TRBV12-5, with a possible D match to TRBD1 (6 bases). Trimming stripped 9 bases from V and 0 bases from J, with 9 bases between. CDR1 and CDR2 (germline): LGHNT, FRNRAP. The CDR3 is 13 amino acids.

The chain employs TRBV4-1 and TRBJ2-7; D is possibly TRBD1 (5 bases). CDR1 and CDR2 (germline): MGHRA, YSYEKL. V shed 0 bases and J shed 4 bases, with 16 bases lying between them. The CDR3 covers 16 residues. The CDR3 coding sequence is TGCGCCAGCAGCCAAGATGGGTCTAGGGGCGCGTACGAGCAGTACTTC. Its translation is CASSQDGSRGAYEQYF.

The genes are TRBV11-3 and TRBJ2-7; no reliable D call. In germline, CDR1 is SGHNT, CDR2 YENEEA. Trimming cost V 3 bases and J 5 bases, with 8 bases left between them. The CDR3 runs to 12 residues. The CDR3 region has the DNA TGTGCCAGCAGCTTGCGGACGGACGAGCAGTACTTC. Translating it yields CASSLRTDEQYF.

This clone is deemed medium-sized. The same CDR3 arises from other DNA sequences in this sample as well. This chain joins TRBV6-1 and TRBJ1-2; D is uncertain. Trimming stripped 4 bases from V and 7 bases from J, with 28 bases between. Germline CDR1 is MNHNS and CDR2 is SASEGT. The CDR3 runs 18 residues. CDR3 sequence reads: CASSGYAFLRSWVGGYTF. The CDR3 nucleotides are TGTGCCAGCAGTGGTTATGCCTTCCTTAGGTCCTGGGTCGGTGGCTACACCTTC.

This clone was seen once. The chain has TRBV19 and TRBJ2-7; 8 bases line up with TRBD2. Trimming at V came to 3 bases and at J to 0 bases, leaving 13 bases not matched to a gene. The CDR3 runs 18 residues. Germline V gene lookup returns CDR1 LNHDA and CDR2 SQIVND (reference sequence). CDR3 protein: CASSMGIGAGATSYEQYF. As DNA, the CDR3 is TGTGCCAGTAGTATGGGGATTGGAGCGGGAGCGACCTCCTACGAGCAGTACTTC.

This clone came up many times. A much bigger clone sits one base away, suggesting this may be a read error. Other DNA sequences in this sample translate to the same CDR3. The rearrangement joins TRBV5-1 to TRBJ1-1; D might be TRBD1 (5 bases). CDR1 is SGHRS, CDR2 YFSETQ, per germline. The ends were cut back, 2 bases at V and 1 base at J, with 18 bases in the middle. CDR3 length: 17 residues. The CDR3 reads CASSFGATTGRNTEAFF. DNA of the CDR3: TGCGCCAGCAGCTTCGGGGCGACAACGGGTAGGAACACTGAAGCTTTCTTT.

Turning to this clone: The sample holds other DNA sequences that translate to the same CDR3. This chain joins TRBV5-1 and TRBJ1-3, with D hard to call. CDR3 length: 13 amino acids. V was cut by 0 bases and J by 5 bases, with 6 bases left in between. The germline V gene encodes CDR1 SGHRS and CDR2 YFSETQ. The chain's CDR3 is CASSLDFRNTIYF. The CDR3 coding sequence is TGCGCCAGCAGCTTGGATTTCCGAAACACCATATATTTT.

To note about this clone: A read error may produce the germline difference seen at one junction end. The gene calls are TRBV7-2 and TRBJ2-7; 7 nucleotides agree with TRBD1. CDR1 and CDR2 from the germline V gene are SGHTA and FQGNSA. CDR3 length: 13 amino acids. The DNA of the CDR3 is TGTGCCAGCAGCTTAGCTATGGGACAGTTAAGCGACTTC. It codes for CASSLAMGQLSDF.

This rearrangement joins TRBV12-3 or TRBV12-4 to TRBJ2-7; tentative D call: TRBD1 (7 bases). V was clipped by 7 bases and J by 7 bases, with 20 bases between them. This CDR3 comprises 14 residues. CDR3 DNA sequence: TGTGCCAGCAACCTCTCAGGGGGGCAAGTAGAGCAGTACTTC. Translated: CASNLSGGQVEQYF.

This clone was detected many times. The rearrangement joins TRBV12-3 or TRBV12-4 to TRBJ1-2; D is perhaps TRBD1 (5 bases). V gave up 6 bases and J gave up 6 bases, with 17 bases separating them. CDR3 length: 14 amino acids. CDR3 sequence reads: CASSLARGKDGYTF. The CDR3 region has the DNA TGTGCCAGCAGCCTCGCTAGGGGCAAGGATGGCTACACCTTC.

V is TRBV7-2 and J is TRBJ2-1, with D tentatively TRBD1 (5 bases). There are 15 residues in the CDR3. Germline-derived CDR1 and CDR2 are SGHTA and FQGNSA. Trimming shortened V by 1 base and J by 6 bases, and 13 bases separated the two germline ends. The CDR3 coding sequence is TGTGCCAGCAGCTTAGACAGGCGAAGGGCCAATGAGCAGTTCTTC. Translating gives CASSLDRRRANEQFF.

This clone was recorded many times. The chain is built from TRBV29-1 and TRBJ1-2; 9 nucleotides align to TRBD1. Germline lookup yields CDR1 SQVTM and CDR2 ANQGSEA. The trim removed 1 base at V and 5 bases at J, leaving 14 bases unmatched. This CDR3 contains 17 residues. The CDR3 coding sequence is TGCAGCGTTGAAGCCCTTGGGACAGGGAGGATTCTTTATGGCTACACCTTC. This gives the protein CSVEALGTGRILYGYTF.

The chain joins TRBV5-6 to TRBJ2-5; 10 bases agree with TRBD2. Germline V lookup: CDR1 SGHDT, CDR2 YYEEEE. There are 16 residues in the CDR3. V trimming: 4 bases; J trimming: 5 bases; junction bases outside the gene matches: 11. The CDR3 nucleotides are TGTGCCAGCAGCCCTACTCTAGCGGGGGTGAGGGAGACCCAGTACTTC. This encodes CASSPTLAGVRETQYF.